These T cell receptor beta chains were read from a single sample in a study of cytomegalovirus exposure and HLA in healthy donors. Assay: immunoSEQ multiplex PCR; the TCRdb copy retains only in-frame clones and omits some. The sample holds about 170,000 clones; 80% to 85% are singletons and the top ten take 0.95% to 1.5%. The sequenced sample consisted of PBMCs. Source of these receptors: a boy younger than 10 in good health and CMV-seronegative. The CDR3 runs from the conserved cysteine through the conserved F or W. D genes are given only for firm matches. Clone size is shown for a subset of rows, as once, few, many or a class of expanded clone.

d_call,v_call,j_call,clone_size,cdr3_nt,cdr3_aa
NA,TRBV7-2,TRBJ2-3,NA,TGTGCCAGCGGCGGAAGCACAGATACGCAGTATTTT,CASGGSTDTQYF
TRBD2,TRBV10-3,TRBJ2-1,NA,TGTGCCATCAGTCAAAGCGGGGGCCAGAGGGATGAGCAGTTCTTC,CAISQSGGQRDEQFF
TRBD1,TRBV30,TRBJ1-2,NA,TGTGCCTGGACCAGAATACCCCGGGACAGCTATGGCTACACCTTC,CAWTRIPRDSYGYTF
TRBD1,TRBV18,TRBJ2-1,NA,TGTGCCAGCTCACTCGACAGGGTTAGGAATGAGCAGTTCTTC,CASSLDRVRNEQFF
TRBD2,TRBV7-9,TRBJ2-2,NA,TGTGCCAGCAGCCCGGGACTAGCGGGAGTCGGGGAGCTGTTTTTT,CASSPGLAGVGELFF
NA,TRBV4-3,TRBJ2-1,few,TGCGCCAGCAGCCAAGTTCTAGGTTCCAATGAGCAGTTCTTC,CASSQVLGSNEQFF
TRBD1,TRBV2,TRBJ1-2,once,TGTGCCAGCAGTGAAAGGGGACAGGGGTCGGATGGCTACACCTTC,CASSERGQGSDGYTF
NA,TRBV4-1,TRBJ1-1,NA,TGCGCCAGCAGCCCCGGGGGACTTTTCACTGAAGCTTTCTTT,CASSPGGLFTEAFF
NA,TRBV7-6,TRBJ2-3,NA,TGTGCCAGCAGCTTAGCGGGACATACAGATACGCAGTATTTT,CASSLAGHTDTQYF
NA,TRBV7-9,TRBJ2-1,NA,TGTGCCAGCAGCTCCCGTACCGGGGGAGTCAATGAGCAGTTCTTC,CASSSRTGGVNEQFF
NA,TRBV5-6,TRBJ1-5,NA,TGTGCCAGCAGACCCTCAGGGGGCAATCAGCCCCAGCATTTT,CASRPSGGNQPQHF
NA,TRBV30,TRBJ1-4,NA,TGTGCCTGGAGTGCTGGGCTGGCAACTAATGAAAAACTGTTTTTT,CAWSAGLATNEKLFF
NA,TRBV14,TRBJ2-1,NA,TGTGCCAGCAGCCCGGTAGCCGGAATCTACAATGAGCAGTTCTTC,CASSPVAGIYNEQFF
TRBD1,TRBV5-1,TRBJ1-1,NA,TGCGCCAGCAGCGCGGACAGGGTGGACACTGAAGCTTTCTTT,CASSADRVDTEAFF
NA,TRBV27,TRBJ1-2,NA,TGTGCCAGCAGTTTGGACAGAACTAACTATGGCTACACCTTC,CASSLDRTNYGYTF
NA,TRBV7-9,TRBJ2-5,NA,TGTGCCAGCAGCTGGGTAGGGGGACAAGAGACCCAGTACTTC,CASSWVGGQETQYF